This TCR beta chain emerged from a study of neurological immune-mediated disorders. Ten or more counts support this clonotype. MiXCR was run by TCRdb on the 5' RACE reads, yielding one entry per CDR3 protein. The sample lists roughly 65,000 distinct CDR3 sequences; around 4% were seen once. CDR1 is SGHRS and CDR2 is YFSETQ in the germline V gene. This CDR3 contains 13 residues. V lost 8 bases and J 4 bases, leaving 13 bases between the germline ends. The sequence was obtained from a middle-aged man with multiple sclerosis. The chain uses TRBV5-1 and TRBJ2-1, with D unresolved. Sequencing was done on a sample of PBMCs. As DNA, the CDR3 is TGCGCCAGGACCCAAGCGAAATACAATGAGCAGTTCTTC. Translated, it gives CARTQAKYNEQFF.